This T cell receptor (beta chain) was sequenced for a study of blood T cell repertoires in COVID-19. About the research overall: COVID-19 samples from acute and convalescent phases originated in the United States, Italy and Spain. In each case, the material was cDNA or gDNA derived from T cells, B-cell-depleted T cells, or PBMCs.

V was cut by 0 bases and J by 6 bases, with 12 bases left in between. The CDR3 has 15 amino acids. Germline V lookup: CDR1 LGHDT, CDR2 YNNKEL (reference sequence). Authors' data handling: Scientists estimated how many nucleated cells there were by amplifying reference gene primers. Profiled with immunoSEQ multiplex PCR; TCRdb holds only in-frame clones, not every one. D and trimming come from the DNA, and the V and J calls and clone size come from that table. The sample contains about 130,000 clones, about 74% of which appear only once. This TCR was recovered from a man aged 55 to 70 with acute or convalescent COVID-19. This chain uses TRBV3-1 (or the pseudogene TRBV3-2) with TRBJ1-5, with D possibly TRBD1 on 5 matching bases. Sequenced sample: peripheral blood. The CDR3 bases are TGTGCCAGCAGCCAAGAATTTCAGGGAAGTCAGCCCCAGCATTTT. As protein: CASSQEFQGSQPQHF.